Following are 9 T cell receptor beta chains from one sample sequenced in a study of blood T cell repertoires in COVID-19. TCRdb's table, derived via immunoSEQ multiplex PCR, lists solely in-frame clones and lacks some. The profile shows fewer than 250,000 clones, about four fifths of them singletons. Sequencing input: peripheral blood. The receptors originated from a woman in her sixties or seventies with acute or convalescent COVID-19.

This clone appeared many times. CDR3 nucleotide sequence: TGTGCCAGCAGTGAACGCTATGGCTACACCTTC. It specifies CASSERYGYTF. The chain is built from TRBV2 and TRBJ1-2; D is unclear. Germline V CDR1 and CDR2: SNHLY, FYNNEI. The CDR3 spans 11 residues. Trimming shortened V by 2 bases and J by 4 bases, and 2 bases separated the two germline ends.

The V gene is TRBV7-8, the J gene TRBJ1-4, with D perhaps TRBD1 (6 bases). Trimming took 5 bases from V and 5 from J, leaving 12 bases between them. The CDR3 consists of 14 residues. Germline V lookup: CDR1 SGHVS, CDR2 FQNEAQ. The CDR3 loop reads CASSPRGKNEKLFF. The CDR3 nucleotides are TGTGCCAGCAGCCCGAGGGGGAAAAATGAAAAACTGTTTTTT.

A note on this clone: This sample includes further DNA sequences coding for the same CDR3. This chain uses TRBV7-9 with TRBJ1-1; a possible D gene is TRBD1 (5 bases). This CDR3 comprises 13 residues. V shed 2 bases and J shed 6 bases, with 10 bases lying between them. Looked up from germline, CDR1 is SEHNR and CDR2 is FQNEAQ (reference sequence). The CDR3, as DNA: TGTGCCAGCAGCTTAAGGGGTCAGGCTGAAGCTTTCTTT. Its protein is CASSLRGQAEAFF. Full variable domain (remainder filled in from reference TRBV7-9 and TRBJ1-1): DTGVSQNPRHKITKRGQNVTFRCDPISEHNRLYWYRQTLGQGPEFLTYFQNEAQLEKSRLLSDRFSAERPKGSFSTLEIQRTEQGDSAMYLCASSLRGQAEAFFGQGTRLTVV.

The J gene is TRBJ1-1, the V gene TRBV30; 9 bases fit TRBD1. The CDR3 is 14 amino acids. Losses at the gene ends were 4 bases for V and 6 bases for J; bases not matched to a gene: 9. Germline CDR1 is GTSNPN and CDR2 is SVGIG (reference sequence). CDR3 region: CAWTVGTGQAEAFF. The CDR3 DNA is TGTGCCTGGACCGTTGGGACAGGGCAGGCTGAAGCTTTCTTT. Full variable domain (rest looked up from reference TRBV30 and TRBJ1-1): SQTIHQWPATLVQPVGSPLSLECTVEGTSNPNLYWYRQAAGRGLQLLFYSVGIGQISSEVPQNLSASRPQDRQFILSSKKLLLSDSGFYLCAWTVGTGQAEAFFGQGTRLTVV.

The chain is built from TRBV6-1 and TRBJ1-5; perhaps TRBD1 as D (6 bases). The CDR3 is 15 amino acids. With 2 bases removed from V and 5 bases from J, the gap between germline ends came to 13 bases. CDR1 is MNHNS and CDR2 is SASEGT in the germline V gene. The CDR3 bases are TGTGCCAGCAGTGAAAACCATTGGGGGCATCAGCCCCAGCATTTT. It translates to CASSENHWGHQPQHF.

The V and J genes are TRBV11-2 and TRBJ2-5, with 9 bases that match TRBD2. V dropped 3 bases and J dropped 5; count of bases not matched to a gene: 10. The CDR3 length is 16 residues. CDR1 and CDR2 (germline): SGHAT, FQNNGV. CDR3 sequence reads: CASSLVGASGAETQYF. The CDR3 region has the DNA TGTGCCAGCAGCTTGGTGGGGGCTAGCGGGGCCGAGACCCAGTACTTC.

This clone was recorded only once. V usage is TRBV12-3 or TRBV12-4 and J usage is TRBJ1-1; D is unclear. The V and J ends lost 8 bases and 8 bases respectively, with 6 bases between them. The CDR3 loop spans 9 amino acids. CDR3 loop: CASPREAFF. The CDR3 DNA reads TGTGCCAGCCCTAGGGAAGCTTTCTTT.

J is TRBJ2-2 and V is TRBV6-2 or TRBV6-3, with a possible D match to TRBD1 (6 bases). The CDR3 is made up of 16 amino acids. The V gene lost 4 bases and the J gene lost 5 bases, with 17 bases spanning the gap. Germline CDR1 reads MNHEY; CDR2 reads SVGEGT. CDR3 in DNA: TGTGCCAGCAGTTCCCGGCAGGGGTTTTGGACCGGGGAGCTGTTTTTT. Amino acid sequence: CASSSRQGFWTGELFF.

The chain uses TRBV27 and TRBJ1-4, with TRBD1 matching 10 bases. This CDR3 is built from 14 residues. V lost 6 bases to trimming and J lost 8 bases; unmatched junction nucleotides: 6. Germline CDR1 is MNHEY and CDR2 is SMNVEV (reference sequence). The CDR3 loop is CASSRTGGNEKLFF. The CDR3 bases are TGTGCCAGCAGCCGGACAGGGGGAAACGAAAAACTGTTTTTT.